This TCR beta chain is from a study of T-cell reconstitution after alpha-beta-depleted transplantation in children. V dropped 4 bases and J dropped 5; count of bases not matched to a gene: 8. The CDR3 has 15 residues. Germline V gene sequence: CDR1 KGHSH, CDR2 LQKENI. Study findings and constraints: High day-60 TCRbeta diversity in some patients came from surviving recipient T cells and thymic progenitors. The main origin of T-cell counts and diversity one year after transplant was newly produced T cells. Several hundred rapidly expanded clones from non-depleted graft cells reportedly supplied alpha-beta T cells about two months post-transplant.

This clonotype was detected ten times or more. What it recognizes is unknown. Construction of the TCRbeta library involved unique molecular identifiers. TCRdb re-analysed the PCR reads in MiXCR, keeping a single row per CDR3 protein. This table has almost 20,000 distinct CDR3 sequences, roughly 13% appearing once. The receptor was derived from a female patient aged 2-10 years who had a stem cell transplant for congenital amegakaryocytic thrombocytopenia, so the T cells may come from the graft donor. The V call is TRBV18, the J call TRBJ2-1; the match to TRBD1 covers 7 bases. This sample comprised PBMCs, mostly from graft donor cells, obtained 60 days after TCRalphabeta/CD19-depleted stem cell transplant. DNA for the CDR3: TGTGCCAGCTCACGAACAGATGACAGGGACAATGAGCAGTTCTTC. Protein sequence: CASSRTDDRDNEQFF.